This T cell receptor beta chain emerged from a study of blood T cell repertoires in COVID-19 (dated by TCRdb to about 2020). At the level of the whole study: The collaborator samples originated in the United States, Italy and Spain and spanned the acute and convalescent phases of COVID-19. The prospective study material was composed of cDNA or gDNA derived from T cells, B-cell-depleted T cells, or PBMCs. The dataset comprised deeply sampled blood TCRbeta repertoires from subjects exposed to, actively infected with, or recovered from COVID-19. A freely available public database, intended as a resource for researchers studying the immune response to SARS-CoV-2, is where the repertoires were released. Samples were obtained from the ongoing ImmuneRACE study (first 160 participants) and from over 1,000 subjects provided by 6 global collaborators. Nearly every sample came with metadata listing a de-identified subject ID, COVID-19 status, age in years and sex. HLA class I and class II types, where available, came from metadata supplied by the sample provider rather than from assay-based typing.

A word on this clone: Its antigen remains unidentified. No base qualities exist here, and no much larger clone lies one base off it.

The full study reports these points: Clinical and demographic metadata were provided uncurated, with the amount varying by source and participant.

Each collaborating institution followed its own protocols to collect whole blood in K2EDTA tubes. For TCRbeta analysis, collaborator samples were shipped as frozen whole blood, as isolated PBMCs, or as DNA extracted from either sample type. The immunoSEQ Assay, a bias-controlled multiplex PCR, was used to amplify TCRbeta CDR3 regions from genomic DNA. The source study handled its data this way. The number of nucleated cells in each sample was estimated from the amplification of reference gene primers within the assay. To quantify the absolute abundance of each unique TCRbeta CDR3 rearrangement, sequence reads were collapsed and filtered. For each sample, productive Simpson clonality was calculated as the square root of Simpson's diversity index over productive rearrangements. The table comes from immuneACCESS by way of TCRdb, which keeps in-frame sequences with V and J called. Part of the clones is missing from these tables; in studies checked, under half for an unresolved V gene and the rest for unknown reasons. V, J and clone size reflect that table, while D and trimming were determined from the DNA. This sample holds around 220,000 clones; 80% to 90% were observed only once. Of the sample, about 10% is held by the ten largest clones.

This sequence originates from a woman aged 80 or over with acute or convalescent COVID-19. Sequencing used peripheral blood.

The CDR3 protein is CSVRGTAYGYTF. The nucleotides are TGCAGCGTTAGGGGGACCGCCTATGGCTACACCTTC. The sequence links TRBV29-1 to TRBJ1-2, with TRBD1 perhaps the D gene, on 6 matching bases. The CDR3 contains 12 residues, cysteine and phenylalanine counted. CDR3 DNA only is kept here, 36 bases in frame from base 1. From the germline V gene, CDR1 is SQVTM and CDR2 is ANQGSEA. V lost 5 bases and J lost 4 bases; the stretch between them is 11 bases long.